This T cell receptor beta chain was sequenced for a study of T cell responses to AZD1222 COVID-19 vaccine. With respect to this clone: Its antigen remains unidentified.

The CDR3 contains 16 residues. Germline V gene data show CDR1 as ENHRY and CDR2 as SYGVKD. Germline trimming cut 7 bases from V and 8 bases from J; bases unmatched to any gene: 16. Study-level results: The study sampled repertoires only after the peak T cell response. Baseline seropositivity occurred in only 5 or 6 AZD1222 recipients. Unmutated regions of variants are reportedly targeted by nearly half of spike-specific TCRs.

Data came from immunoSEQ multiplex PCR; TCRdb stores just in-frame clones and leaves some out. Among approximately 88,000 clones, 90% were seen once, and the ten largest hold 5.4%. The rearrangement links TRBV10-3 to TRBJ2-1, with 8 bases identical to TRBD2. The receptor was isolated from an adult who received the AZD1222 COVID-19 vaccine. The sample consisted of peripheral blood, taken 28 days after the second AZD1222 dose. CDR3 DNA: TGTGCCATCAAGGGGACGACTAGCGCCTCAGGGGATGAGCAGTTCTTC. It codes for CAIKGTTSASGDEQFF.